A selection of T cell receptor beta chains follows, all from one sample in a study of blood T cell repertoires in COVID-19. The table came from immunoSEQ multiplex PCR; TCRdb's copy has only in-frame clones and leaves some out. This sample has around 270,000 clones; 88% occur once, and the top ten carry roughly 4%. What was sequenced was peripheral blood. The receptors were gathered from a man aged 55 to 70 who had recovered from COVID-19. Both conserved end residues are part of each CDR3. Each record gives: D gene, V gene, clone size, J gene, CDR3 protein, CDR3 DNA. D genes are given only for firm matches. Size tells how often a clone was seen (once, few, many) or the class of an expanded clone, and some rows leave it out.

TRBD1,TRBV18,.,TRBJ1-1,CASSPFGTAVNTEAFF,TGTGCCAGCTCACCCTTTGGGACAGCTGTGAACACTGAAGCTTTCTTT
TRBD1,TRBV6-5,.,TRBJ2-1,CASSSGQGYNEQFF,TGTGCCAGCAGTTCAGGACAGGGCTACAATGAGCAGTTCTTC
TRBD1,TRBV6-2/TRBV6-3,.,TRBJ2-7,CASSSGTGSYEQYF,TGTGCCAGCAGTTCCGGGACAGGGTCCTACGAGCAGTACTTC
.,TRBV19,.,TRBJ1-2,CASTPDRDPLYGYTF,TGTGCCAGTACTCCTGACCGGGATCCCCTATATGGCTACACCTTC
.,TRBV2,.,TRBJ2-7,CASSVSDYEQYF,TGTGCCAGCAGTGTTAGTGACTACGAGCAGTACTTC
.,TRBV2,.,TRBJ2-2,CASSEARNRDTGTGELFF,TGTGCCAGCAGTGAAGCACGCAACCGGGACACAGGCACCGGGGAGCTGTTTTTT
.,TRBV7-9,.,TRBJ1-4,CASSLAHGNEKLFF,TGTGCCAGCAGCTTAGCGCACGGTAATGAAAAACTGTTTTTT
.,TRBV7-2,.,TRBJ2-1,CASSLVQSYFPDEQFF,TGTGCCAGCAGCTTAGTACAGTCCTACTTTCCGGATGAGCAGTTCTTC
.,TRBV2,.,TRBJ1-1,CASSGGLWTEAFF,TGTGCCAGCAGTGGAGGACTGTGGACTGAAGCTTTCTTT
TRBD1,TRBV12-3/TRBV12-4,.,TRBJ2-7,CASSGTGTYEQYF,TGTGCCAGCAGTGGGACAGGGACCTACGAGCAGTACTTC
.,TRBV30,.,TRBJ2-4,CAWTRGDIQYF,TGTGCCTGGACCAGGGGGGACATTCAGTACTTC
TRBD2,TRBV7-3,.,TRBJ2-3,CASSRKPGLDTDTQYF,TGTGCCAGCAGCAGAAAACCGGGACTAGACACAGATACGCAGTATTTT
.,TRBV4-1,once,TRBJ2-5,CASSHPRGGEETQYF,TGCGCCAGCAGCCACCCCCGGGGCGGGGAAGAGACCCAGTACTTC
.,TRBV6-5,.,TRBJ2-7,CASSYRPTLGGYEQYF,TGTGCCAGCAGTTACCGCCCGACCCTAGGAGGCTACGAGCAGTACTTC
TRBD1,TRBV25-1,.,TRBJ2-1,CASSLTGVNEQFF,TGTGCCAGCAGCCTTACAGGGGTGAATGAGCAGTTCTTC
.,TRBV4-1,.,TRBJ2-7,CASSLQGLGEQYF,TGCGCCAGCAGCCTTCAGGGGTTGGGGGAGCAGTACTTC